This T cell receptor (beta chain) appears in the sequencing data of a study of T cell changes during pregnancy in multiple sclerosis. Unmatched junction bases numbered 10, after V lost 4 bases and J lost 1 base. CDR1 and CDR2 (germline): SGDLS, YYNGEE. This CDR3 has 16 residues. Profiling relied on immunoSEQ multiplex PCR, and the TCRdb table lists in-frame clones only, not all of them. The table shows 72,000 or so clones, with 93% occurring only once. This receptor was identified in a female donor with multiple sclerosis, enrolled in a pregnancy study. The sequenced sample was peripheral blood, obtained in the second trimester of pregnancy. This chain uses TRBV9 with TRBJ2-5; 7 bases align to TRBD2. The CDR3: CASSPAGVGLQETQYF. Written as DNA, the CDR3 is TGTGCCAGCAGCCCCGCGGGGGTGGGACTCCAAGAGACCCAGTACTTC.